This passage covers 20 T cell receptor beta chains from one sample sequenced in a study of identical twins. TCRdb reprocessed the 5' RACE reads with MiXCR, giving one entry per CDR3 protein. The repertoire consists of fewer than 900,000 distinct CDR3 sequences, with around a sixth occurring once and the leading ten covering around 12%. The data were also submitted as part of a second study, on T cells expressing NK-cell markers.

The sequencing input was PBMCs. The receptors come from a woman aged 18-29 years in good health.

This clonotype has at least ten counts. J is TRBJ2-7 and V is TRBV7-2; TRBD2 is a possible D gene (6 bases). CDR1 and CDR2 (germline): SGHTA, FQGNSA. V lost 6 bases and J 4 bases, leaving 13 bases between the germline ends. The CDR3 length is 13 residues. The CDR3 is CASSLTRGYEQYF. In nucleotides, the CDR3 is TGTGCCAGCAGTTTGACCCGGGGGTACGAGCAGTACTTC.

This clonotype was observed a handful of times. This rearrangement joins TRBV29-1 to TRBJ2-1, with 8 bases aligning to TRBD2. Per the germline V gene, CDR1 is SQVTM and CDR2 is ANQGSEA. J was trimmed by 9 bases and V by 7 bases; bases with no gene match: 11. The CDR3 sequence is 13 residues long. CDR3 DNA: TGCAGCGCTGAGAGTAGCGGGAATCCTGAGCAGTTCTTC. Translated: CSAESSGNPEQFF.

This clonotype has a handful of counts. The chain is built from TRBV18 and TRBJ2-4; the D is unclear. V lost 3 bases, J lost 8 bases, and 8 bases lay in between. Germline V gene lookup returns CDR1 KGHSH and CDR2 LQKENI. The CDR3 runs to 12 residues. The CDR3 region is CASSPAVDIQYF. Written as DNA, the CDR3 is TGTGCCAGCTCACCTGCCGTGGACATTCAGTACTTC. The full variable domain, with the rest looked up from reference TRBV18 and TRBJ2-4, is NAGVMQNPRHLVRRRGQEARLRCSPMKGHSHVYWYRQLPEEGLKFMVYLQKENIIDESGMPKERFSAEFPKEGPSILRIQQVVRGDSAAYFCASSPAVDIQYFGAGTRLSVL.

This clonotype was seen a few times. The rearrangement links TRBV13 to TRBJ2-1, with D possibly matching TRBD1 (6 bases). The CDR3 sequence is 12 residues long. The germline CDR1 and CDR2 sequences are PRHDT and FYEKMQ (reference sequence). Trimming pared 0 bases from V and 15 bases from J, leaving 12 bases between. In DNA, the CDR3 is TGTGCCAGCAGCTTAGGGGGAAGGGGGTTGTTCTTC. Amino acids: CASSLGGRGLFF. The complete variable domain, with remaining parts taken from reference TRBV13 and TRBJ2-1, reads AAGVIQSPRHLIKEKRETATLKCYPIPRHDTVYWYQQGPGQDPQFLISFYEKMQSDKGSIPDRFSAQQFSDYHSELNMSSLELGDSALYFCASSLGGRGLFFGPGTRLTVL.

This clonotype was counted between two and nine times. The chain uses TRBV10-3 and TRBJ2-1, with TRBD2 as a possible D gene (6 bases). Trimming cost V 3 bases and J 6 bases, with 15 bases left between them. Germline assignment: CDR1 ENHRY and CDR2 SYGVKD. This CDR3 spans 15 amino acids. The CDR3 nucleotides are TGTGCCATCAGTGAATGGACTACACCCGGCAATGAGCAGTTCTTC. It translates to CAISEWTTPGNEQFF.

The sample holds a few counts of this clonotype. The genes are TRBV20-1 and TRBJ2-1; 9 bases match TRBD2. V lost 3 bases to trimming and J lost 5 bases; unmatched junction nucleotides: 8. Germline lookup yields CDR1 DFQATT and CDR2 SNEGSKA (reference sequence). The CDR3 is 15 amino acids. The chain's CDR3 is CSARPGIAGDNEQFF. Written as DNA, the CDR3 is TGCAGTGCTAGGCCAGGGATAGCGGGAGACAATGAGCAGTTCTTC.

This clonotype has a handful of counts. J is TRBJ1-5 and V is TRBV12-3 or TRBV12-4; TRBD1 might be the D (5 bases). CDR3 length: 17 amino acids. The V and J ends lost 6 bases and 3 bases respectively, with 21 bases between them. CDR3 region: CASRFRGLGGYNQPQHF. The CDR3 DNA sequence: TGTGCCAGCAGATTTAGGGGATTGGGGGGGTACAATCAGCCCCAGCATTTT.

This clonotype was detected once. The CDR3 sequence is CASSYSGSPSSYNEQFF. The CDR3 coding sequence is TGTGCCAGCAGTTACTCGGGCAGCCCAAGCTCCTACAATGAGCAGTTCTTC. J is TRBJ2-1 and V is TRBV6-5; no reliable D call. From germline, CDR1 is MNHEY and CDR2 SVGAGI. Trimming stripped 0 bases from V and 0 bases from J, with 12 bases between. The CDR3 sequence is 17 residues long.

This clonotype was detected a few times. The rearrangement uses TRBV29-1 and TRBJ1-1; D ambiguous. Trimming removed 3 bases from V and 6 bases from J, with 5 bases in between. Germline CDR1 reads SQVTM; CDR2 reads ANQGSEA. The CDR3 extends over 10 amino acids. CDR3 DNA: TGCAGCGTTGATCGAGCTGAAGCTTTCTTT. Protein: CSVDRAEAFF.

The V and J genes are TRBV6-1 and TRBJ2-1; TRBD1 aligns across 8 bases. Germline assignment: CDR1 MNHNS and CDR2 SASEGT. Trimming took 9 bases from V and 4 from J; bases not matched to a gene: 8. CDR3 length: 14 amino acids. In nucleotides, the CDR3 is TGTGCCAGTTTACAGGGGGTAGGGTACAATGAGCAGTTCTTC. Translation gives CASLQGVGYNEQFF.

This clonotype was counted ten times or more. CDR3 nucleotide sequence: TGTGCCAGCAGCTTGCGGGACCGTGGCTACACCTTC. The encoded protein is CASSLRDRGYTF. The rearrangement joins TRBV7-9 to TRBJ1-2; TRBD1 is a possible D gene (5 bases). Germline V gene lookup returns CDR1 SEHNR and CDR2 FQNEAQ (reference sequence). There are 12 residues in the CDR3. V was trimmed by 3 bases and J by 7 bases, leaving 9 bases between them.

This chain uses TRBV7-9 with TRBJ1-3; unclear D gene. Germline lookup yields CDR1 SEHNR and CDR2 FQNEAQ (reference sequence). Trimming removed 4 bases at V and 3 bases at J, with 10 bases between. The CDR3 extends over 14 amino acids. CDR3 region: CASSSPGIGNTIYF. In nucleotides, the CDR3 is TGTGCCAGCAGCTCACCGGGAATTGGAAACACCATATATTTT.

This clonotype was seen a handful of times. The rearrangement uses TRBV20-1 and TRBJ2-3; possible D gene TRBD2, 6 bases. With 5 bases removed from V and 6 bases from J, the gap between germline ends came to 21 bases. Germline assignment: CDR1 DFQATT and CDR2 SNEGSKA (reference sequence). This CDR3 is 15 amino acids long. The CDR3 protein is CSAPRGGDLSDTQYF. As DNA, the CDR3 is TGCAGTGCTCCTAGGGGTGGGGACTTGTCGGATACGCAGTATTTT.

The chain links TRBV7-2 to TRBJ1-2; D unresolved. CDR3 length: 12 residues. Between the trimmed V and J ends, which lost 5 bases and 7 bases, there was a span of 11 bases. CDR1 is SGHTA and CDR2 is FQGNSA in the germline V gene. As DNA, the CDR3 is TGTGCCAGCAGCCTGCTGTTGAGTGGCTACACCTTC. This translates into CASSLLLSGYTF. The full variable domain, rest sourced from reference TRBV7-2 and TRBJ1-2, is GAGVSQSPSNKVTEKGKDVELRCDPISGHTALYWYRQSLGQGLEFLIYFQGNSAPDKSGLPSDRFSAERTGGSVSTLTIQRTQQEDSAVYLCASSLLLSGYTFGSGTRLTVV.

This clonotype was observed many times. V usage is TRBV27 and J usage is TRBJ2-6; D is uncertain. Trimming stripped 6 bases from V and 0 bases from J, with 6 bases between. Germline V gene data show CDR1 as MNHEY and CDR2 as SMNVEV (reference sequence). The CDR3 is made up of 14 amino acids. The CDR3 spells CASSPNSGANVLTF. The CDR3 DNA reads as TGTGCCAGCAGCCCCAACTCTGGGGCCAACGTCCTGACTTTC.

The rearrangement links TRBV20-1 to TRBJ2-3; the D is unclear. Germline V gene lookup returns CDR1 DFQATT and CDR2 SNEGSKA (reference sequence). The V end was cut by 5 bases, the J end by 6 bases, with 9 bases between. This CDR3 is built from 11 residues. The CDR3 nucleotides are TGCAGTGCTGAGCAACAGGATACGCAGTATTTT. It translates to CSAEQQDTQYF.

V is TRBV5-1 and J is TRBJ2-6; D possibly corresponds to TRBD1 (5 bases). V was pared by 5 bases and J by 2 bases, with 11 bases between. Germline V gene data show CDR1 as SGHRS and CDR2 as YFSETQ. CDR3 length equals 15 residues. The CDR3 sequence: CASSLGEAGANVLTF. The CDR3, as DNA: TGCGCCAGCAGTCTAGGGGAAGCTGGGGCCAACGTCCTGACTTTC.

This clonotype was seen a few times. The chain combines TRBV12-3 or TRBV12-4 with TRBJ2-7; maybe TRBD1 (6 bases). With 5 bases removed from V and 0 bases from J, the gap between germline ends came to 17 bases. There are 16 residues in the CDR3. CDR3 DNA: TGTGCCAGCAGTCCAGCCACAGGGCCTAGCTCCTACGAGCAGTACTTC. This gives the protein CASSPATGPSSYEQYF.

The chain couples TRBV20-1 to TRBJ2-7; 7 nucleotides agree with TRBD1. V gave up 5 bases and J gave up 6 bases; unmatched junction bases: 4. Germline V CDR1 and CDR2: DFQATT, SNEGSKA (reference sequence). This CDR3 has 11 amino acids. As DNA, the CDR3 is TGCAGTGCTGGACAGGTCCCCGAGCAGTACTTC. Encoded protein: CSAGQVPEQYF.

This clonotype was observed many times. This chain links TRBV12-3 or TRBV12-4 with TRBJ2-7; possible D gene TRBD1, 6 bases. Deletions cut 6 bases from V and 6 bases from J, with 9 bases between. This CDR3 is 11 amino acids long. In DNA, the CDR3 is TGTGCCAGCAGACAGGGTGGCGAGCAGTACTTC. Its protein product is CASRQGGEQYF.